This T cell receptor (beta chain) originates from a study of shared clonotypes between healthy human individuals. At the level of the study: The cohort had two women and a few men, ages 18 to 49. Study-wide findings and caveats: The donor pool, a small one, limited the genetic and exposure-history diversity represented. Sequencing depth was predicted to influence how clonotypes are shared among donors.

Germline CDR1 SGHNT, CDR2 YYREEE (reference sequence). V lost 4 bases and J lost 4; bases outside the gene matches: 11. This CDR3 is 17 amino acids long. There are a few counts of this clone. The antigen is not known. Authors' processing steps: Junction-only sequences produced by ImmunoSEQ had no quality scores, so filtering differed. Sequencing was performed with immunoSEQ multiplex PCR; in TCRdb, only in-frame clones are kept and a portion is missing. V, J and clone size are taken as reported in that table, and D and trimming were inferred from the DNA itself. The repertoire holds hundreds of thousands of clones, with roughly 72% as singletons.

The chain links TRBV5-4 to TRBJ2-6, with TRBD1 matching 7 bases. Sequencing was carried out using PBMCs. The clonotype comes from a woman aged 40 to 50 in good health. Some clones in this sample may be carry-over from other donors' samples. CDR3 nucleotide sequence: TGTGCCAGCAGCCCAAAACCGACAGGGAGAGGGGCCAACGTCCTGACTTTC. This gives the protein CASSPKPTGRGANVLTF.